Listed here are 8 T cell receptor beta chains from one sample, sequenced in a study of beta chain features in type 1 diabetes. What was sequenced were expressed TCRB transcripts, since all of the isolated RNA had been reverse transcribed. Method: immunoSEQ multiplex PCR; TCRdb's copy keeps in-frame clones and lacks some. The data contain roughly 350,000 clones, 9.5% to 12% of them singletons. Sequenced material: naive CD4+ T cells from blood. Receptors originate from a woman under 40 in good health.

This clone was recorded a few times. The chain has TRBV7-9 and TRBJ2-7; no clear D gene. Looked up from germline, CDR1 is SEHNR and CDR2 is FQNEAQ (reference sequence). Trimming shortened V by 1 base and J by 2 bases, and 9 bases separated the two germline ends. The CDR3 spans 14 residues. CDR3 DNA: TGTGCCAGCAGCTTAGAGCATTCTGCCTACGAGCAGTACTTC. This encodes CASSLEHSAYEQYF.

The chain has TRBV5-1 and TRBJ2-1; 11 nucleotides match TRBD1. The CDR3 runs 16 residues. J was trimmed by 6 bases and V by 5 bases; bases with no gene match: 10. CDR1 SGHRS and CDR2 YFSETQ come from the germline V gene. The CDR3 protein is CASRFGQGASGNEQFF. For the CDR3, the DNA is TGCGCCAGCAGATTTGGACAGGGGGCAAGCGGCAATGAGCAGTTCTTC.

The rearrangement joins TRBV10-3 to TRBJ2-3; possible D gene TRBD2, 5 bases. The germline CDR1 and CDR2 sequences are ENHRY and SYGVKD. The CDR3 covers 13 residues. The V end lost 8 bases, the J end lost 6 bases, and 15 bases lay between the germline ends. CDR3: CAIGPGLGDTQYF. CDR3 in DNA: TGTGCCATCGGTCCGGGATTGGGCGATACGCAGTATTTT.

The chain recombines TRBV9 with TRBJ2-3, with 16 bases aligning to TRBD2. With 0 bases clipped from V and 0 bases from J, the junction kept 7 bases outside the gene matches. Per germline, CDR1 SGDLS and CDR2 YYNGEE. The CDR3 covers 20 residues. CDR3 sequence (DNA): TGTGCCAGCAGCGTAGGTTTACCGGGACTAGCGGGAGGGAGCACAGATACGCAGTATTTT. Its translation: CASSVGLPGLAGGSTDTQYF.

The chain carries TRBV7-3 and TRBJ2-1; no clear D. V shed 0 bases and J shed 0 bases, with 21 bases lying between them. Germline V gene lookup returns CDR1 SGHTA and CDR2 FQGTGA. The CDR3 length is 20 residues. The CDR3 protein is CASSLTVGGPAERSYNEQFF. The CDR3 region has the DNA TGTGCCAGCAGCTTAACTGTGGGTGGGCCAGCAGAACGCTCCTACAATGAGCAGTTCTTC.

The V and J genes are TRBV6-5 and TRBJ1-1; D uncertain. Between the trimmed V and J ends, which lost 8 bases and 4 bases, there was a span of 11 bases. The CDR3 covers 12 residues. Per germline, CDR1 MNHEY and CDR2 SVGAGI. This CDR3 is CASGRGFTEAFF. In DNA, the CDR3 is TGTGCCAGCGGAAGAGGGTTCACTGAAGCTTTCTTT.

The chain employs TRBV27 and TRBJ2-1, with 10 bases fitting TRBD2. This CDR3 has 16 residues. Germline V gene lookup returns CDR1 MNHEY and CDR2 SMNVEV (reference sequence). Germline trimming cut 0 bases from V and 4 bases from J; bases unmatched to any gene: 3. CDR3 DNA: TGTGCCAGCAGTTTATCGAGAGCGGGAGGGTACAATGAGCAGTTCTTC. Amino acids: CASSLSRAGGYNEQFF.

A few counts support this clone. The V gene is TRBV4-3, the J gene TRBJ2-3, with 7 bases lining up with TRBD2. The trim removed 0 bases at V and 1 base at J, leaving 10 bases unmatched. Germline CDR1 LGHNA, CDR2 YSLEER. The CDR3 contains 18 residues. The CDR3 DNA is TGCGCCAGCAGCCAAGATGTTAAGCGGGGCGCCCGCACAGATACGCAGTATTTT. Its translation: CASSQDVKRGARTDTQYF.